This is a list of T cell receptor beta chains from one sample in a study of early stage breast cancer tumors. TCRdb keeps only in-frame clones here, not all; method: immunoSEQ multiplex PCR. The data show roughly 40,000 clones, about 73% seen once. The specimen was blood. The source of these receptors is a person aged 45 to 59 with breast cancer. Each CDR3 is given with its conserved first and last residue. The D gene is left open where the match is weak. Size tells how often a clone was seen (once, few, many) or the class of an expanded clone, and some rows leave it out.

V gene: TRBV11-2; clone size: NA; D gene: NA; J gene: TRBJ2-3; CDR3 protein: CASSQNTDTQYF; CDR3 DNA: TGTGCCAGCAGCCAGAACACAGATACGCAGTATTTT
V gene: TRBV11-2; clone size: NA; D gene: TRBD2; J gene: TRBJ2-2; CDR3 protein: CASSSGGVNTGELFF; CDR3 DNA: TGTGCCAGCAGTTCTGGGGGGGTTAACACCGGGGAGCTGTTTTTT
V gene: TRBV29-1; clone size: NA; D gene: NA; J gene: TRBJ2-5; CDR3 protein: CSVEWGEETQYF; CDR3 DNA: TGCAGCGTTGAGTGGGGGGAAGAGACCCAGTACTTC
V gene: TRBV9; clone size: NA; D gene: TRBD1; J gene: TRBJ2-2; CDR3 protein: CASRLRQGSGELFF; CDR3 DNA: TGTGCCAGCAGGTTAAGACAGGGTTCGGGGGAGCTGTTTTTT
V gene: TRBV5-4; clone size: NA; D gene: TRBD1; J gene: TRBJ1-2; CDR3 protein: CASSLSSNRGRSYGYTF; CDR3 DNA: TGTGCCAGCAGCTTGTCTTCGAACAGGGGGCGTTCCTATGGCTACACCTTC
V gene: TRBV27; clone size: NA; D gene: NA; J gene: TRBJ2-7; CDR3 protein: CASSPRGAHYEQYF; CDR3 DNA: TGTGCCAGCAGTCCCCGCGGGGCGCACTACGAGCAGTACTTC
V gene: TRBV5-1; clone size: NA; D gene: TRBD1; J gene: TRBJ2-1; CDR3 protein: CASTDRGGSNEQFF; CDR3 DNA: TGCGCCAGCACTGACAGGGGGGGTTCCAATGAGCAGTTCTTC
V gene: TRBV2; clone size: NA; D gene: NA; J gene: TRBJ2-6; CDR3 protein: CASSEEGSGANVLTF; CDR3 DNA: TGTGCCAGCAGTGAAGAGGGGTCTGGGGCCAACGTCCTGACTTTC
V gene: TRBV5-1; clone size: NA; D gene: NA; J gene: TRBJ1-1; CDR3 protein: CASSLMAGNRDTEAFF; CDR3 DNA: TGCGCCAGCAGCTTGATGGCAGGGAATAGGGACACTGAAGCTTTCTTT
V gene: TRBV5-4; clone size: NA; D gene: TRBD1; J gene: TRBJ2-2; CDR3 protein: CASSKGQGANTGELFF; CDR3 DNA: TGTGCCAGCAGCAAGGGACAGGGGGCCAACACCGGGGAGCTGTTTTTT
V gene: TRBV4-2; clone size: few; D gene: NA; J gene: TRBJ2-7; CDR3 protein: CASSQDTGEQYF; CDR3 DNA: TGTGCCAGCAGCCAAGATACCGGCGAGCAGTACTTC
V gene: TRBV13; clone size: NA; D gene: NA; J gene: TRBJ1-6; CDR3 protein: CASSLRGRSSYNSPLHF; CDR3 DNA: TGTGCCAGCAGCTTAAGGGGCCGTAGCTCCTATAATTCACCCCTCCACTTT
V gene: TRBV27; clone size: few; D gene: TRBD1; J gene: TRBJ2-5; CDR3 protein: CASKLTGEETQYF; CDR3 DNA: TGTGCCAGCAAGTTGACAGGGGAAGAGACCCAGTACTTC
V gene: TRBV7-8; clone size: NA; D gene: NA; J gene: TRBJ2-1; CDR3 protein: CASSPYRIVGGNEQFF; CDR3 DNA: TGTGCCAGCAGCCCATACAGGATTGTTGGCGGCAATGAGCAGTTCTTC
V gene: TRBV14; clone size: NA; D gene: TRBD1; J gene: TRBJ2-1; CDR3 protein: CASSLYRGRGNEQFF; CDR3 DNA: TGTGCCAGCAGCCTTTACAGGGGGCGAGGCAATGAGCAGTTCTTC
V gene: TRBV13; clone size: NA; D gene: TRBD2; J gene: TRBJ2-1; CDR3 protein: CASSPPLAGGHNEQFF; CDR3 DNA: TGTGCCAGCAGCCCCCCCTTAGCGGGGGGCCACAATGAGCAGTTCTTC
V gene: TRBV5-8; clone size: NA; D gene: TRBD1; J gene: TRBJ2-2; CDR3 protein: CASSYRDRGTGELFF; CDR3 DNA: TGTGCCAGCAGCTACCGGGACAGGGGAACCGGGGAGCTGTTTTTT
V gene: TRBV9; clone size: NA; D gene: NA; J gene: TRBJ1-6; CDR3 protein: CASSVGLEDSPLHF; CDR3 DNA: TGTGCCAGCAGCGTAGGCCTCGAGGATTCACCCCTCCACTTT
V gene: TRBV28; clone size: NA; D gene: NA; J gene: TRBJ2-1; CDR3 protein: CASLQGGLVYNEQFF; CDR3 DNA: TGTGCCAGCCTGCAGGGGGGTCTCGTATACAATGAGCAGTTCTTC
V gene: TRBV18; clone size: NA; D gene: NA; J gene: TRBJ2-5; CDR3 protein: CASSPRQGKEETQYF; CDR3 DNA: TGTGCCAGCTCACCTCGGCAGGGGAAAGAGGAGACCCAGTACTTC
V gene: TRBV5-5; clone size: NA; D gene: NA; J gene: TRBJ2-1; CDR3 protein: CASSLAGSGIF; CDR3 DNA: TGTGCCAGCAGCTTGGCCGGGAGTGGGATCTTC
V gene: TRBV11-3; clone size: NA; D gene: TRBD1; J gene: TRBJ2-7; CDR3 protein: CASSLVAGGYEQYF; CDR3 DNA: TGTGCCAGCAGCTTAGTCGCAGGGGGCTACGAGCAGTACTTC
V gene: TRBV5-1; clone size: NA; D gene: TRBD2; J gene: TRBJ2-5; CDR3 protein: CASSLRTGGQETQYF; CDR3 DNA: TGCGCCAGCAGCTTGAGGACCGGGGGGCAAGAGACCCAGTACTTC
V gene: TRBV7-8; clone size: NA; D gene: TRBD1; J gene: TRBJ1-4; CDR3 protein: CASSSRRRGGSTNEKLFF; CDR3 DNA: TGTGCCAGCAGCTCGCGGCGTCGAGGGGGCAGTACTAATGAAAAACTGTTTTTT
V gene: TRBV5-1; clone size: NA; D gene: NA; J gene: TRBJ1-1; CDR3 protein: CASSLEGLGTEAFF; CDR3 DNA: TGCGCCAGCAGCTTGGAGGGGCTCGGCACTGAAGCTTTCTTT
V gene: TRBV6-1; clone size: NA; D gene: NA; J gene: TRBJ1-6; CDR3 protein: CASSGEENSPLHF; CDR3 DNA: TGTGCCAGCAGTGGAGAGGAGAATTCACCCCTCCACTTT
V gene: TRBV5-1; clone size: NA; D gene: NA; J gene: TRBJ2-1; CDR3 protein: CASSFLSGPEQFF; CDR3 DNA: TGCGCCAGCAGCTTCCTTAGCGGTCCTGAGCAGTTCTTC
V gene: TRBV2; clone size: NA; D gene: NA; J gene: TRBJ2-2; CDR3 protein: CASSEARQPGELFF; CDR3 DNA: TGTGCCAGCAGTGAAGCGCGGCAGCCCGGGGAGCTGTTTTTT
V gene: TRBV5-4; clone size: NA; D gene: TRBD1; J gene: TRBJ1-1; CDR3 protein: CASSNRGRGTEAFF; CDR3 DNA: TGTGCCAGCAGCAACAGGGGGCGGGGAACTGAAGCTTTCTTT
V gene: TRBV11-3; clone size: NA; D gene: NA; J gene: TRBJ1-1; CDR3 protein: CASRRTVNTEAFF; CDR3 DNA: TGTGCCAGCAGACGAACAGTGAACACTGAAGCTTTCTTT
V gene: TRBV5-1; clone size: NA; D gene: NA; J gene: TRBJ1-1; CDR3 protein: CASSAVGGTKRAFF; CDR3 DNA: TGCGCCAGCAGCGCTGTGGGGGGAACAAAACGAGCTTTCTTT
V gene: TRBV29-1; clone size: NA; D gene: NA; J gene: TRBJ2-2; CDR3 protein: CSVDSPGTTGTGELFF; CDR3 DNA: TGCAGCGTTGATTCGCCAGGGACAACGGGGACCGGGGAGCTGTTTTTT
V gene: TRBV6-1; clone size: NA; D gene: TRBD1; J gene: TRBJ1-4; CDR3 protein: CASSARTGGEKLFF; CDR3 DNA: TGTGCCAGCAGTGCGAGGACAGGGGGTGAAAAACTGTTTTTT
V gene: TRBV5-6; clone size: NA; D gene: TRBD1; J gene: TRBJ2-1; CDR3 protein: CASSPEPTGGAFEQFF; CDR3 DNA: TGTGCCAGCAGCCCCGAGCCCACAGGGGGCGCTTTTGAGCAGTTCTTC
V gene: TRBV7-8; clone size: NA; D gene: NA; J gene: TRBJ2-1; CDR3 protein: CASSFAGSSYNEQFF; CDR3 DNA: TGTGCCAGCAGCTTCGCGGGGAGCTCCTACAATGAGCAGTTCTTC
V gene: TRBV9; clone size: once; D gene: TRBD1; J gene: TRBJ2-1; CDR3 protein: CASSARDRTYNEQFF; CDR3 DNA: TGTGCCAGCAGCGCCCGGGACAGAACCTACAATGAGCAGTTCTTC
V gene: TRBV29-1; clone size: few; D gene: NA; J gene: TRBJ1-2; CDR3 protein: CSVDEGGHYGYTF; CDR3 DNA: TGCAGCGTTGATGAGGGGGGGCACTATGGCTACACCTTC
V gene: TRBV9; clone size: NA; D gene: TRBD2; J gene: TRBJ2-1; CDR3 protein: CASSSQRESSYNEQFF; CDR3 DNA: TGTGCCAGCAGCTCTCAGCGGGAGAGCTCCTACAATGAGCAGTTCTTC
V gene: TRBV10-2; clone size: NA; D gene: TRBD2; J gene: TRBJ2-4; CDR3 protein: CASSERTSGKNIQYF; CDR3 DNA: TGCGCCAGCAGTGAGAGGACTAGCGGCAAAAACATTCAGTACTTC
V gene: TRBV4-1; clone size: once; D gene: TRBD2; J gene: TRBJ2-7; CDR3 protein: CASSQNPPGLAEYEQYF; CDR3 DNA: TGCGCCAGCAGCCAAAATCCTCCGGGACTAGCGGAGTACGAGCAGTACTTC
V gene: TRBV12-5; clone size: NA; D gene: NA; J gene: TRBJ1-5; CDR3 protein: CASGIRDSNQPQHF; CDR3 DNA: TGTGCTAGTGGTATCAGGGATAGCAATCAGCCCCAGCATTTT
V gene: TRBV27; clone size: few; D gene: NA; J gene: TRBJ1-6; CDR3 protein: CASSLVNNSPLHF; CDR3 DNA: TGTGCCAGCAGTTTAGTTAATAATTCACCCCTCCACTTT
V gene: TRBV7-8; clone size: NA; D gene: TRBD2; J gene: TRBJ2-2; CDR3 protein: CASRKTSGTDGELFF; CDR3 DNA: TGTGCCAGCAGAAAGACTAGCGGGACTGACGGGGAGCTGTTTTTT
V gene: TRBV2; clone size: once; D gene: NA; J gene: TRBJ2-1; CDR3 protein: CASRSPGDLNEQFF; CDR3 DNA: TGTGCCAGCAGATCCCCGGGGGACTTAAATGAGCAGTTCTTC
V gene: TRBV20-1; clone size: NA; D gene: NA; J gene: TRBJ1-1; CDR3 protein: CSAPQGTEAFF; CDR3 DNA: TGCAGTGCCCCACAGGGCACTGAAGCTTTCTTT
V gene: TRBV28; clone size: NA; D gene: NA; J gene: TRBJ1-2; CDR3 protein: CASSLAGAVYGYTF; CDR3 DNA: TGTGCCAGCAGTTTAGCGGGAGCCGTCTATGGCTACACCTTC
V gene: TRBV2; clone size: NA; D gene: TRBD1; J gene: TRBJ2-3; CDR3 protein: CASSVPTGADTQYF; CDR3 DNA: TGTGCCAGCAGTGTCCCGACAGGGGCAGATACGCAGTATTTT
V gene: TRBV30; clone size: NA; D gene: NA; J gene: TRBJ1-4; CDR3 protein: CAWSERGATNEKLFF; CDR3 DNA: TGTGCCTGGAGTGAAAGGGGTGCAACTAATGAAAAACTGTTTTTT
V gene: TRBV25-1; clone size: NA; D gene: TRBD1; J gene: TRBJ2-7; CDR3 protein: CASSRQGAYEQYF; CDR3 DNA: TGTGCCAGCAGTCGGCAGGGGGCCTACGAGCAGTACTTC
V gene: TRBV11-2; clone size: once; D gene: NA; J gene: TRBJ1-4; CDR3 protein: CASSLGGLGEKLFF; CDR3 DNA: TGTGCCAGCAGCTTAGGAGGGCTGGGAGAAAAACTGTTTTTT
V gene: TRBV7-3; clone size: NA; D gene: TRBD2; J gene: TRBJ2-1; CDR3 protein: CASSLSGLAGGNEQFF; CDR3 DNA: TGTGCCAGCAGCCTATCGGGACTAGCGGGAGGCAATGAGCAGTTCTTC
V gene: TRBV7-8; clone size: NA; D gene: TRBD1; J gene: TRBJ1-6; CDR3 protein: CASRRQGDSPLHF; CDR3 DNA: TGTGCCAGCAGACGACAGGGTGATTCACCCCTCCACTTT
V gene: TRBV6-5; clone size: few; D gene: NA; J gene: TRBJ1-5; CDR3 protein: CASRNGGNQPQHF; CDR3 DNA: TGTGCCAGCAGGAACGGGGGCAATCAGCCCCAGCATTTT
V gene: TRBV4-3; clone size: NA; D gene: TRBD1; J gene: TRBJ1-1; CDR3 protein: CASSRTGRNTEAFF; CDR3 DNA: TGCGCCAGCAGCCGGACAGGAAGGAACACTGAAGCTTTCTTT